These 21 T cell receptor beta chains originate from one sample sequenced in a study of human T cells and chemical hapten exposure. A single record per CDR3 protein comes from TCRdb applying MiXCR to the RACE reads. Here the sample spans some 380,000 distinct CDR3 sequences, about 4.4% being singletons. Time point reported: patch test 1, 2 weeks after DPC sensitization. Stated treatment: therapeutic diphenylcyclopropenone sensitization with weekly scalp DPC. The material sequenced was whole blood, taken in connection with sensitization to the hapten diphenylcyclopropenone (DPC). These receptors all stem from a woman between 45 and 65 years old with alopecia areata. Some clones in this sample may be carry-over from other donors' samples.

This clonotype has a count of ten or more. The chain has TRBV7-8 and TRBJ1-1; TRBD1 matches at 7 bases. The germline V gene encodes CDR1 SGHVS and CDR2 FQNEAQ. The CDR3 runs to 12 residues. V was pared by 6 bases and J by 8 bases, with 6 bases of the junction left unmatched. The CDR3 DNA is TGTGCCAGCAGTCCCCCGGGACAGGAAGCTTTCTTT. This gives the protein CASSPPGQEAFF.

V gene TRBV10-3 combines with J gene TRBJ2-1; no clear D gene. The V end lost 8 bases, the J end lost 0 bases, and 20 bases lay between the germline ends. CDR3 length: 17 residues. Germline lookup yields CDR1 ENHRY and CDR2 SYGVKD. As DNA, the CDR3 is TGTGCCATCCGAGACTCGCAGCGCCGGAGCTCCTACAATGAGCAGTTCTTC. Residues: CAIRDSQRRSSYNEQFF.

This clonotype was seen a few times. Written as DNA, the CDR3 is TGTGCCAGCAGTTTAGCAGGGACCTATCAGCCCCAGCATTTT. Its translation is CASSLAGTYQPQHF. The rearrangement joins TRBV12-3 or TRBV12-4 to TRBJ1-5; tentative D call: TRBD1 (5 bases). This CDR3 region has 14 residues. Trimming took 0 bases from V and 5 from J, leaving 8 bases between them.

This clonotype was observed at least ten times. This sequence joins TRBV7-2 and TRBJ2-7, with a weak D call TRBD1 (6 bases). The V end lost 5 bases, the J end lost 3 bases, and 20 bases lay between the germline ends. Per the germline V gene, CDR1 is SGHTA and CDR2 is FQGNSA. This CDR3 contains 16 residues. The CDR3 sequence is CASSPPRGTGNYEQYF. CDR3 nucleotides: TGTGCCAGCAGCCCACCTAGGGGGACGGGGAACTACGAGCAGTACTTC.

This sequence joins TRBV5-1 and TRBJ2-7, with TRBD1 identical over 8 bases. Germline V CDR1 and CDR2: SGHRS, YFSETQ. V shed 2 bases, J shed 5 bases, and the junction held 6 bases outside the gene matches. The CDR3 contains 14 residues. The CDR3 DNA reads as TGCGCCAGCAGCTTAACCGGGACAGGCGACGAGCAGTACTTC. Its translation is CASSLTGTGDEQYF.

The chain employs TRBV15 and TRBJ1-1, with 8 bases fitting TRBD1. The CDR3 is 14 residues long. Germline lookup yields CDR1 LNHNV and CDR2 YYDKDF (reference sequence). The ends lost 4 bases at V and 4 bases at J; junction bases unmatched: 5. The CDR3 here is CATSTGTGGTEAFF. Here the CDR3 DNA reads TGTGCCACCAGCACCGGTACAGGGGGCACTGAAGCTTTCTTT.

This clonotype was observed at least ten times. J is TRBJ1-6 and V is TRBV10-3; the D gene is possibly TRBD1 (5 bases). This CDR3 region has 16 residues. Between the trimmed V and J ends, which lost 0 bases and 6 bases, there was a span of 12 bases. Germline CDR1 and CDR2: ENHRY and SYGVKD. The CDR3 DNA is TGTGCCATCAGTGAGTCGATAGGGGCCAGTAATTCACCCCTCCACTTT. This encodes CAISESIGASNSPLHF.

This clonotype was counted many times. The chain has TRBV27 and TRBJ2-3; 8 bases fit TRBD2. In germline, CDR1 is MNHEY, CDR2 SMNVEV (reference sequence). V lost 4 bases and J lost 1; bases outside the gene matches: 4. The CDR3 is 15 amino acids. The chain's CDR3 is CASSSPAGGTDTQYF. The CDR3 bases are TGTGCCAGCAGTTCCCCAGCGGGAGGCACAGATACGCAGTATTTT.

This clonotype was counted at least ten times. DNA for the CDR3: TGTGCCAGCAGTTTACAGGGGGCGAACTATGGCTACACCTTC. It specifies CASSLQGANYGYTF. The chain links TRBV27 to TRBJ1-2; 8 nucleotides match TRBD1. The CDR3 sequence is 14 residues long. J was trimmed by 2 bases and V by 2 bases; bases with no gene match: 1. The germline gives CDR1 MNHEY, CDR2 SMNVEV (reference sequence).

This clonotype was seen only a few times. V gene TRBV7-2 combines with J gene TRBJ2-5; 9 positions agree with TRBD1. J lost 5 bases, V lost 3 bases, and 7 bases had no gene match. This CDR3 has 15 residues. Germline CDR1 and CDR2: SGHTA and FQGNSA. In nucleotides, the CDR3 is TGTGCCAGCAGCTTTGTACAGGGGGCGCGGGAGACCCAGTACTTC. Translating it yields CASSFVQGARETQYF.

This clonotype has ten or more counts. CDR3 DNA: TGTGCCAGCAGCTTCCGGGCCGTAAGGGAGTACACTGAAGCTTTCTTT. This encodes CASSFRAVREYTEAFF. This sequence joins TRBV7-8 and TRBJ1-1; D is unresolved. Trimming stripped 3 bases from V and 3 bases from J, with 17 bases between. CDR1 and CDR2 (germline): SGHVS, FQNEAQ. The CDR3 spans 16 residues.

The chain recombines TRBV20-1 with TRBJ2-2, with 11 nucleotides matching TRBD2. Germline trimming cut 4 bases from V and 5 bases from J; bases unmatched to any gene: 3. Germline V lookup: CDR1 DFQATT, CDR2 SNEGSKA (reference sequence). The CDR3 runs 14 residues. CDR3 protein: CSAIAGGTTGELFF. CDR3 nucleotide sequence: TGCAGTGCTATAGCGGGGGGGACAACCGGGGAGCTGTTTTTT.

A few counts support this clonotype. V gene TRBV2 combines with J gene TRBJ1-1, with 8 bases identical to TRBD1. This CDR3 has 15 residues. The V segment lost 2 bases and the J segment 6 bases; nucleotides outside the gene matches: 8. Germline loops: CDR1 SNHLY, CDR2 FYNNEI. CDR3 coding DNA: TGTGCCAGCAGTGAACAAGGACAGGGAAATGCTGAAGCTTTCTTT. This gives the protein CASSEQGQGNAEAFF.

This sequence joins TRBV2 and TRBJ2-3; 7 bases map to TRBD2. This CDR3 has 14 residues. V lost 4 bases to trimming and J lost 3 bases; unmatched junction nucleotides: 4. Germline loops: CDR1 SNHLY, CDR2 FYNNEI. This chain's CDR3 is CASSGNGGTDTQYF. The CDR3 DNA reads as TGTGCCAGCAGTGGAAACGGGGGGACAGATACGCAGTATTTT.

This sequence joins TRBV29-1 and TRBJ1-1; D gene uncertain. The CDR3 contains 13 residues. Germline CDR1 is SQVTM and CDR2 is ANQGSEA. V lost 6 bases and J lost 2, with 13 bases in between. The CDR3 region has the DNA TGCAGCGTCGAGGCAAGGGCTAACACTGAAGCTTTCTTT. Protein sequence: CSVEARANTEAFF.

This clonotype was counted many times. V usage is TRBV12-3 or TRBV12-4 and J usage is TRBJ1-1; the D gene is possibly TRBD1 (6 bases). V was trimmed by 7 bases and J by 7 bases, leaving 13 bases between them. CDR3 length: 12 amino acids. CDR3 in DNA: TGTGCCAGCACCCCAGGGGTTGTTGAAGCTTTCTTT. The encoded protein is CASTPGVVEAFF.

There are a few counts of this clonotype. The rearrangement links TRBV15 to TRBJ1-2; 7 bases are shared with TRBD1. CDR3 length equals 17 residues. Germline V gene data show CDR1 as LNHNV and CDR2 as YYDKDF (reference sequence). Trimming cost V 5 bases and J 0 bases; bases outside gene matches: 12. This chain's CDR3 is CATSFSTGSPSNYGYTF. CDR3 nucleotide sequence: TGTGCCACCAGCTTTTCGACAGGGTCCCCCTCTAACTATGGCTACACCTTC.

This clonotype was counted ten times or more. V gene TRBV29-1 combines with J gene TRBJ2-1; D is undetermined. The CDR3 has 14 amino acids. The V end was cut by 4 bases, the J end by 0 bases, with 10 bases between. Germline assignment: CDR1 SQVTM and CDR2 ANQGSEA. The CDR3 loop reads CSVGEIDSYNEQFF. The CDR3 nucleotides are TGCAGCGTTGGAGAGATAGACTCCTACAATGAGCAGTTCTTC.

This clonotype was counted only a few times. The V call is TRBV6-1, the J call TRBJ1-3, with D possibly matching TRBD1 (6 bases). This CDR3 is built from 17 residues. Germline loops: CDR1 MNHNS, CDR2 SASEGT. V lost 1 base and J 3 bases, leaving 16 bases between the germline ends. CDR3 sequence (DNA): TGTGCCAGCAGTGAAGTAGTCGGGGGGGCTAATGGAAACACCATATATTTT. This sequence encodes CASSEVVGGANGNTIYF.

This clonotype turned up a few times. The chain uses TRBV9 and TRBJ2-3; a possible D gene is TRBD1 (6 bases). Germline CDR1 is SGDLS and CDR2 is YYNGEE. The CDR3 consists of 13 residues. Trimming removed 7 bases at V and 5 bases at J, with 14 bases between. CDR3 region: CASARGTVDTQYF. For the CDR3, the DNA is TGTGCCAGCGCCAGGGGCACTGTAGATACGCAGTATTTT.

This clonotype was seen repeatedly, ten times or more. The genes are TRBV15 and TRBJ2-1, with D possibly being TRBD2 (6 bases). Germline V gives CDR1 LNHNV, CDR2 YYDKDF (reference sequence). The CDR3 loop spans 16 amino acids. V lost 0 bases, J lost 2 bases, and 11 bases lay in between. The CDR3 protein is CATSRDLAETYNEQFF. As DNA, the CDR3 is TGTGCCACCAGCAGAGATTTAGCGGAGACCTACAATGAGCAGTTCTTC.